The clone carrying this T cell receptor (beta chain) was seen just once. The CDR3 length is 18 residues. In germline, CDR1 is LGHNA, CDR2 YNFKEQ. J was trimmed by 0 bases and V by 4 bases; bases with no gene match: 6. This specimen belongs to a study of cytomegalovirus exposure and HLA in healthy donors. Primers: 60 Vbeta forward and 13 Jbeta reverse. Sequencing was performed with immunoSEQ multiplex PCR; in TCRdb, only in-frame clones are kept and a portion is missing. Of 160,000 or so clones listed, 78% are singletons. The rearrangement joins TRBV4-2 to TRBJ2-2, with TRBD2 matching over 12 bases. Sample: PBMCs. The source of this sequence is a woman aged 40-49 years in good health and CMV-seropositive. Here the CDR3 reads CASSPRLAGETNTGELFF. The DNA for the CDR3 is TGTGCCAGCAGCCCAAGACTAGCGGGGGAGACGAACACCGGGGAGCTGTTTTTT.